This TCR beta chain originates from a study of cytomegalovirus exposure and HLA in healthy donors. 60 Vbeta and 13 Jbeta primers were used in PCR. Only in-frame clones appear in the TCRdb table, and some are missing; sequencing was by immunoSEQ multiplex PCR. The data hold 90,000 to 100,000 clones, with around 77% observed a single time. Overall study results and limits: Later, an analysis found that common viral pathogens appeared to be linked with several of the most significant clusters. Productive rates of about 90% or about 30% were seen for most TCR beta V segments in an earlier analysis. Accurate prediction of most subjects' HLA-A and HLA-B alleles from TCR beta sequences was reported.

The CDR3 is 16 amino acids. Trimming left V 3 bases short and J 2 bases short, with 17 bases between. Germline CDR1 is LNHNV and CDR2 is YYDKDF (reference sequence). This clone came up once. What it binds is not known. The sample consisted of PBMCs. The V gene is TRBV15, the J gene TRBJ2-7; D not resolved. The clonotype comes from a female donor in good health and CMV-seronegative. The CDR3, as DNA: TGTGCCACCAGCAGTCCCCTCGCCGGGTTTACCTACGAGCAGTACTTC. Translating it yields CATSSPLAGFTYEQYF.